A single sample gave rise to the 17 T cell receptor beta chains below, sequenced in a study of CD8 T cells in ankylosing spondylitis. Via MiXCR, TCRdb re-called the 5' RACE reads, giving one row per CDR3 protein. Of about 150,000 distinct CDR3 sequences in the sample, 30% to 40% were seen once. Sequencing used synovial fluid, either unsorted or a sorted T cell fraction (not recorded which). Receptors were obtained from a male donor with ankylosing spondylitis.

V gene TRBV7-9 combines with J gene TRBJ2-2; perhaps TRBD1 as D (6 bases). Germline V CDR1 and CDR2: SEHNR, FQNEAQ (reference sequence). V was pared by 8 bases and J by 0 bases, with 13 bases between. The CDR3 contains 15 residues. CDR3 protein: CASSFGTTNTGELFF. CDR3 DNA sequence: TGTGCCAGCTCATTCGGGACAACGAACACCGGGGAGCTGTTTTTT.

Written as DNA, the CDR3 is TGTGCCAGCAGTTACAGGAACTCCTACGAGCAGTACTTC. This gives the protein CASSYRNSYEQYF. This chain links TRBV28 with TRBJ2-7; D might be TRBD1 (5 bases). Deletions cut 4 bases from V and 0 bases from J, with 7 bases between. The CDR3 is 13 amino acids. Germline CDR1 MDHEN, CDR2 SYDVKM.

The chain recombines TRBV5-1 with TRBJ1-2, with TRBD1 matching 7 bases. The CDR3 covers 14 residues. The V segment lost 3 bases and the J segment 4 bases; nucleotides outside the gene matches: 6. CDR1 is SGHRS, CDR2 YFSETQ, per germline. In DNA, the CDR3 is TGCGCCAGCAGCTCGCTAGGGGGCCCCTATGGCTACACCTTC. Its protein product is CASSSLGGPYGYTF.

V and J are TRBV27 and TRBJ2-7; D possibly corresponds to TRBD2 (6 bases). Germline V gives CDR1 MNHEY, CDR2 SMNVEV (reference sequence). The CDR3 is 15 amino acids. V was clipped by 3 bases and J by 4 bases, with 16 bases between them. The CDR3 DNA is TGTGCCAGCAGTTTGACCGGGAGCCCCCCATACGAGCAGTACTTC. Amino acids: CASSLTGSPPYEQYF.

Ten or more counts support this clonotype. V gene TRBV18 combines with J gene TRBJ1-2; D is unresolved. Germline assignment: CDR1 KGHSH and CDR2 LQKENI. With 2 bases removed from V and 4 bases from J, the gap between germline ends came to 17 bases. The CDR3 loop spans 16 amino acids. This CDR3 is CASSPKESNLPYGYTF. CDR3 nucleotide sequence: TGTGCCAGCTCACCAAAGGAATCCAATCTTCCCTATGGCTACACCTTC.

The V gene is TRBV20-1, the J gene TRBJ1-4; D not certain. The CDR3 sequence is 18 residues long. V dropped 6 bases and J dropped 0 bases, with 23 bases sitting between them. Germline V CDR1 and CDR2: DFQATT, SNEGSKA (reference sequence). The CDR3 loop is CSAVARGLEEATNEKLFF. The CDR3 nucleotides are TGCAGTGCCGTTGCGAGAGGGTTAGAAGAGGCAACTAATGAAAAACTGTTTTTT.

This clonotype was recorded many times. The chain carries TRBV7-9 and TRBJ2-3; 7 bases agree with TRBD1. V shed 3 bases, J shed 1 base, and the junction held 1 base outside the gene matches. The CDR3 is 14 residues long. Germline values: CDR1 SEHNR, CDR2 FQNEAQ (reference sequence). CDR3: CASSFDRGTDTQYF. The CDR3 DNA reads as TGTGCCAGCAGCTTTGACAGGGGCACAGATACGCAGTATTTT.

The rearrangement links TRBV6-1 to TRBJ2-7; possibly TRBD2 for D (5 bases). Germline V gene data show CDR1 as MNHNS and CDR2 as SASEGT. Trimming removed 8 bases at V and 4 bases at J, with 21 bases between. CDR3 length: 15 residues. CDR3 coding DNA: TGTGCCAGCCGAGGAGGTAAACGAGGAGGATACGAGCAGTACTTC. Translated, it gives CASRGGKRGGYEQYF.

This clonotype was counted only a few times. The rearrangement joins TRBV18 to TRBJ2-3; D may be TRBD2 (6 bases). The CDR3 loop spans 12 amino acids. V was clipped by 2 bases and J by 6 bases, with 6 bases between them. Per germline, CDR1 KGHSH and CDR2 LQKENI. The CDR3 DNA reads as TGTGCCAGCTCACCAACTAGCGATACGCAGTATTTT. Amino acid sequence: CASSPTSDTQYF. Filled out from reference TRBV18 and TRBJ2-3, the complete variable domain reads NAGVMQNPRHLVRRRGQEARLRCSPMKGHSHVYWYRQLPEEGLKFMVYLQKENIIDESGMPKERFSAEFPKEGPSILRIQQVVRGDSAAYFCASSPTSDTQYFGPGTRLTVL.

This clonotype was seen more than once but under ten times. The DNA is omitted, as the CDR3 cannot be located on it reliably, and the CDR3 follows TCRdb's listing. This chain links TRBV20-1 with TRBJ2-2; TRBD2 is the table's D call, not checked against the DNA. The CDR3 comprises 17 residues, both ends counted. Germline loops: CDR1 DFQATT, CDR2 SNEGSKA (reference sequence). Here the CDR3 reads CSAKGLAGIRGPGSCFF.

This clonotype has more than one count but fewer than ten. V usage is TRBV7-9 and J usage is TRBJ2-2; a weak D match, TRBD2 (5 bases). V dropped 2 bases and J dropped 7 bases, with 8 bases sitting between them. The CDR3 spans 13 residues. Germline V gene lookup returns CDR1 SEHNR and CDR2 FQNEAQ (reference sequence). In DNA, the CDR3 is TGTGCCAGCAGCTTACGAGGGATCGGGGAGCTGTTTTTT. It translates to CASSLRGIGELFF.

This clonotype has just a few counts. The CDR3 DNA follows: TGTGCCAGCAGCTTGGCCATAGGGACACCCCATGAAGCTTTCTTT. Its translation: CASSLAIGTPHEAFF. This chain connects TRBV5-4 to TRBJ1-1, with a possible D match to TRBD1 (6 bases). The V end was cut by 0 bases, the J end by 7 bases, with 16 bases between. Per the germline V gene, CDR1 is SGHNT and CDR2 is YYREEE (reference sequence). This CDR3 has 15 amino acids.

This clonotype appeared many times. The CDR3 spells CSARDDLTPGNTIYF. The CDR3 nucleotides are TGCAGTGCTAGAGACGACCTTACGCCCGGAAACACCATATATTTT. The rearrangement joins TRBV20-1 to TRBJ1-3; no clear D gene. Germline V CDR1 and CDR2: DFQATT, SNEGSKA (reference sequence). There are 15 residues in the CDR3. The V end was cut by 0 bases, the J end by 4 bases, with 13 bases between.

This chain uses TRBV29-1 with TRBJ2-1; 8 bases are a match to TRBD2. The germline V gene has CDR1 SQVTM and CDR2 ANQGSEA. This CDR3 is built from 14 residues. V lost 5 bases and J lost 2; bases outside the gene matches: 5. As DNA, the CDR3 is TGCAGCGTTACCCTAGCGGGCCCCTACAATGAGCAGTTCTTC. Translated, it gives CSVTLAGPYNEQFF.

This clonotype showed up many times. The gene calls are TRBV12-3 or TRBV12-4 and TRBJ2-1; D unclear. The CDR3 consists of 13 residues. V gave up 7 bases and J gave up 11 bases, with 18 bases separating them. The CDR3 DNA is TGTGCCAGCATCCCGGGCGGATCGGGTAAGCAGTTCTTC. It encodes CASIPGGSGKQFF.

The chain employs TRBV18 and TRBJ2-2; maybe TRBD1 (5 bases). Trimming cost V 5 bases and J 5 bases, with 12 bases left between them. The CDR3 covers 14 residues. Germline V gene data show CDR1 as KGHSH and CDR2 as LQKENI. The CDR3 here is CASSATKGTGELFF. CDR3 sequence (DNA): TGTGCCAGCTCAGCTACCAAGGGGACCGGGGAGCTGTTTTTT. Together with reference TRBV18 and TRBJ2-2, the CDR3 gives the full variable domain: NAGVMQNPRHLVRRRGQEARLRCSPMKGHSHVYWYRQLPEEGLKFMVYLQKENIIDESGMPKERFSAEFPKEGPSILRIQQVVRGDSAAYFCASSATKGTGELFFGEGSRLTVL.

There are many counts of this clonotype. The V call is TRBV6-1, the J call TRBJ1-2, with TRBD1 matching over 9 bases. This CDR3 is 14 amino acids long. Losses at the gene ends were 3 bases for V and 5 bases for J; bases not matched to a gene: 4. The germline V gene encodes CDR1 MNHNS and CDR2 SASEGT. The CDR3 region has the DNA TGTGCCAGCAGTGAGGGGACAGGGTTATATGGCTACACCTTC. It encodes CASSEGTGLYGYTF.